The source of this T cell receptor beta chain is a study of T cells in severe cutaneous drug reactions. Study-wide results and limits: One public TCRbeta CDR3 appeared in all seven blister samples, averaging about 13%.

To note about this clonotype: Its cognate antigen is unknown.

Sequenced patients had Stevens-Johnson syndrome or toxic epidermal necrolysis caused by carbamazepine. Libraries were made by iRepertoire multiplex PCR with TCR subtype-specific primers for bulk and single-cell sequencing. No DNA is given; TCRdb re-called the multiplex PCR reads and lists each CDR3 protein once. This repertoire includes more than 20,000 distinct CDR3 sequences. The material sequenced was PBMCs. The receptor's source is a human donor with toxic epidermal necrolysis, a severe cutaneous drug reaction.

Here the CDR3 reads CASSAGTRNTEAFF. This chain links TRBV13 with TRBJ1-1. The germline CDR1 and CDR2 sequences are PRHDT and FYEKMQ (reference sequence). This CDR3 has 14 amino acids.